This entry lists 19 T cell receptor beta chains sequenced from one sample in a study of Tregs in tolerant kidney transplant recipients. Clones were read by immunoSEQ multiplex PCR, and TCRdb kept only the in-frame ones, dropping some. Seen in this sample are tens of thousands of clones; the ten most common clones hold roughly 0.8%. The sequencing here drew on CD4+ T cells from blood, taken before the transplant. The receptors stem from a human donor who received a combined kidney and bone marrow transplant.

The CDR3 bases that were read are TGTGCCAGCAGTGAAGGGCAGGTTAGCAATCAGCCC. Encoded protein: CASSEGQVSNQP. The full CDR3 is CASSEGQVSNQPQHF. The chain uses TRBV6-1 and TRBJ1-5; the D is unclear. The read is 3 residues too short to cover the CDR3 end, so that end is filled in from the germline J gene. Germline V gene sequence: CDR1 MNHNS, CDR2 SASEGT. With 1 base removed from V and 0 bases from J, the gap between germline ends came to 7 bases. The CDR3 totals 15 residues.

With regard to this clone: The missing CDR3 end, 3 residues past where the read stops, is filled in from the germline J gene. The chain couples TRBV6-2 or TRBV6-3 to TRBJ2-7; D is perhaps TRBD1 (6 bases). This CDR3 spans 12 amino acids. The germline CDR1 and CDR2 sequences are MNHEY and SVGEGT. Trimming took 5 bases from V and 4 from J, leaving 9 bases between them. CDR3 bases read: TGTGCCAGCAGTAAACAGGGATACGAG. It is translated as CASSKQGYE. In full, the CDR3 is CASSKQGYEQYF.

Worth noting for this clone: The read ends 3 residues shy of where the CDR3 ends; the end is completed using the germline J gene. This chain joins TRBV30 and TRBJ1-4, with TRBD1 identical over 7 bases. There are 14 residues in the CDR3. The germline CDR1 and CDR2 sequences are GTSNPN and SVGIG (reference sequence). Trimming removed 2 bases from V and 4 bases from J; junction bases left unmatched: 4. This CDR3 reads CAWSRGQLNEKLFF. The covered CDR3 bases are TGTGCCTGGAGTCGGGGACAGCTTAATGAAAAA.

A word on this clone: The sequenced fragment ends 3 residues before the CDR3 boundary, so the rest is inferred from the germline J gene. The chain carries TRBV7-8 and TRBJ1-5; 9 nucleotides match TRBD1. Germline CDR1 is SGHVS and CDR2 is FQNEAQ. The ends lost 5 bases at V and 5 bases at J; junction bases unmatched: 4. This CDR3 spans 14 amino acids. CDR3 amino acids: CASSHRTGDQPQHF. The covered CDR3 bases are TGTGCCAGCAGCCATCGGACAGGGGATCAGCCC.

For this clone: The read ends 3 residues early relative to the CDR3; the germline J gene fills the gap. This chain links TRBV5-6 with TRBJ2-7, with 8 bases matching TRBD2. CDR1 is SGHDT, CDR2 YYEEEE, per germline. V gave up 5 bases and J gave up 5 bases; unmatched junction bases: 6. CDR3 length equals 13 residues. CDR3 DNA, as far as it was read: TGTGCCAGCAGTTTAAGCGGGAGCCACGAG. Its protein product is CASSLSGSHE. The entire CDR3 is CASSLSGSHEQYF.

As for this clone: From the germline J gene comes the end of the CDR3, since the read stops 3 residues before it. V and J are TRBV30 and TRBJ1-3; 8 bases fit TRBD1. The V gene's germline CDR1 is GTSNPN and CDR2 SVGIG (reference sequence). J gave up 2 bases and V 0 bases, and 3 bases lay outside the gene matches. CDR3 length: 15 residues. CDR3 amino acids: CAWSVRTGTGNTIYF. CDR3 bases read: TGTGCCTGGAGTGTCCGGACAGGGACTGGAAACACC.

About this clone itself: The read ends 3 residues before the CDR3 terminus; that terminus is restored from the germline J gene. The genes are TRBV20-1 and TRBJ1-2, with D perhaps matching TRBD1 (6 bases). Germline CDR1 is DFQATT and CDR2 is SNEGSKA (reference sequence). CDR3 size: 11 residues. CDR3 sequence: CQSGGEYGYTF. The part of the CDR3 DNA that was read is TGCCAGTCTGGGGGCGAATATGGC.

As for this clone: Coverage ceases 3 residues before the CDR3 finishes, and the germline J gene fills in the end. V and J are TRBV30 and TRBJ1-5; 7 bases match TRBD1. CDR1 GTSNPN and CDR2 SVGIG come from the germline V gene (reference sequence). CDR3 length: 13 amino acids. Trimming at V came to 6 bases and at J to 0 bases, leaving 2 bases not matched to a gene. CDR3 DNA, as far as it was read: TGTGCCTGCGGGACAGTTAGCAATCAGCCC. Its translation is CACGTVSNQP. The complete CDR3 protein is CACGTVSNQPQHF.

A remark on this clone: Read coverage stops 3 residues before the CDR3 terminus; the germline J gene supplies the remainder. This sequence joins TRBV23-1 and TRBJ2-1; 10 bases are shared with TRBD2. TRBV23-1 is treated as an ORF (open reading frame) with a function not yet certain. V trimming: 1 base; J trimming: 3 bases; junction bases outside the gene matches: 3. The CDR3 covers 16 residues. Incomplete CDR3 DNA: TGCGCCAGCAGTCAATGTGGACTAGCGGTCTACAATGAG. Translating gives CASSQCGLAVYNE. The entire CDR3 sequence reads CASSQCGLAVYNEQFF.

Regarding this clone: The read ends 3 residues early relative to the CDR3; the germline J gene fills the gap. The chain uses TRBV7-2 and TRBJ1-5; TRBD1 agrees at 8 bases. CDR3 size: 15 residues. Losses at the gene ends were 3 bases for V and 3 bases for J; bases not matched to a gene: 4. Germline V gene data show CDR1 as SGHTA and CDR2 as FQGNSA. CDR3 protein: CASSFRGQVNQPQHF. CDR3 bases read: TGTGCCAGCAGCTTCAGGGGACAGGTCAATCAGCCC.

Details on this clone: The CDR3 end lies 3 residues beyond the end of the read and is filled in from the germline J gene. The J gene is TRBJ2-7, the V gene TRBV19; TRBD1 matches at 8 bases. This CDR3 region has 13 residues. V gave up 7 bases and J gave up 2 bases; unmatched junction bases: 4. Germline CDR1 and CDR2: LNHDA and SQIVND (reference sequence). CDR3 protein: CASKRTGTYEQYF. The CDR3 bases that were read are TGTGCCAGTAAGCGGACAGGGACCTACGAG.

In the case of this clone: The read ends 3 residues early relative to the CDR3; the germline J gene fills the gap. The chain couples TRBV6-2 or TRBV6-3 to TRBJ1-1; 12 positions agree with TRBD1. From germline, CDR1 is MNHEY and CDR2 SVGEGT. Trimming removed 2 bases from V and 4 bases from J; junction bases left unmatched: 8. The CDR3 spans 17 residues. Incomplete CDR3 DNA: TGTGCCAGCAGTTACCGGGGGACAGGGGGCTTGGTCACTGAA. It translates to CASSYRGTGGLVTE. The entire CDR3 protein is CASSYRGTGGLVTEAFF.

Regarding this clone: The read stops 3 residues short of the end of the CDR3; the missing end is completed from the germline J gene. This sequence joins TRBV6-2 or TRBV6-3 and TRBJ2-3; 8 positions match TRBD2. CDR3 length: 13 amino acids. Germline CDR1 is MNHEY and CDR2 is SVGEGT. This CDR3 is CASSLPLAGTQYF. Incomplete CDR3 DNA: TGTGCCAGCAGCCTTCCCCTAGCGGGCACG.

For this clone: The CDR3 goes on 3 residues after the read ends, and that part is filled in from the germline J gene. The rearrangement links TRBV10-3 to TRBJ1-2; D possibly corresponds to TRBD1 (5 bases). Germline loops: CDR1 ENHRY, CDR2 SYGVKD. The CDR3 is 15 amino acids. V lost 4 bases and J lost 4, with 16 bases in between. The CDR3 region is CAISAPGRVRYGYTF. CDR3 bases read: TGTGCCATCAGTGCTCCAGGCAGGGTGCGCTATGGC.

Comments on this clone: The read is 3 residues too short to cover the CDR3 end, so that end is filled in from the germline J gene. The V call is TRBV7-2, the J call TRBJ2-6; D not resolved. The CDR3 contains 14 residues. V was pared by 7 bases and J by 3 bases, with 10 bases between. Germline assignment: CDR1 SGHTA and CDR2 FQGNSA. CDR3 region: CASTMNSGANVLTF. CDR3 DNA, as far as it was read: TGTGCCAGCACTATGAACAGTGGGGCCAACGTC. Full variable domain (remainder filled in from reference TRBV7-2 and TRBJ2-6): GAGVSQSPSNKVTEKGKDVELRCDPISGHTALYWYRQSLGQGLEFLIYFQGNSAPDKSGLPSDRFSAERTGGSVSTLTIQRTQQEDSAVYLCASTMNSGANVLTFGAGSRLTVL.

As regards this clone: The sequenced fragment ends 3 residues before the CDR3 boundary, so the rest is inferred from the germline J gene. The chain carries TRBV2 and TRBJ2-7; 7 bases fit TRBD1. The CDR3 runs 12 residues. Trimming cost V 11 bases and J 5 bases; bases outside gene matches: 9. Germline assignment: CDR1 SNHLY and CDR2 FYNNEI. CDR3 in amino acids: CAGESTGNEQYF. The sequenced CDR3 bases are TGTGCCGGAGAATCGACAGGGAACGAG.

Comments on this clone: Coverage ceases 3 residues before the CDR3 finishes, and the germline J gene fills in the end. This chain uses TRBV5-1 with TRBJ2-1, with 7 positions matching TRBD1. This CDR3 comprises 17 residues. Germline V gene data show CDR1 as SGHRS and CDR2 as YFSETQ. V trimming: 0 bases; J trimming: 7 bases; junction bases outside the gene matches: 13. This CDR3 is CASSLGINRGFGNEQFF. The sequenced part of the CDR3 DNA is TGCGCCAGCAGCTTGGGCATAAACAGGGGTTTCGGGAATGAG.

A remark on this clone: The CDR3 goes on 3 residues after the read ends, and that part is filled in from the germline J gene. The chain uses TRBV2 and TRBJ1-1, with 10 bases aligning to TRBD1. The CDR3 has 15 residues. J was trimmed by 6 bases and V by 6 bases; bases with no gene match: 10. Germline-derived CDR1 and CDR2 are SNHLY and FYNNEI. CDR3: CASRARTGGGAEAFF. The sequenced CDR3 bases are TGTGCCAGCAGGGCTCGGACAGGGGGAGGAGCTGAA.

The CDR3 protein is CASRAGTETYEQYF. CDR3 DNA, as far as it was read: TGTGCCAGCAGGGCCGGGACAGAAACTTACGAG. The V call is TRBV2, the J call TRBJ2-7, with 7 bases aligning to TRBD1. The observed sequence ends 3 residues before the CDR3 terminus, with the missing tail filled in from the germline J gene. The CDR3 contains 14 residues. V lost 6 bases, J lost 4 bases, and 9 bases stayed unmatched. Germline lookup yields CDR1 SNHLY and CDR2 FYNNEI.